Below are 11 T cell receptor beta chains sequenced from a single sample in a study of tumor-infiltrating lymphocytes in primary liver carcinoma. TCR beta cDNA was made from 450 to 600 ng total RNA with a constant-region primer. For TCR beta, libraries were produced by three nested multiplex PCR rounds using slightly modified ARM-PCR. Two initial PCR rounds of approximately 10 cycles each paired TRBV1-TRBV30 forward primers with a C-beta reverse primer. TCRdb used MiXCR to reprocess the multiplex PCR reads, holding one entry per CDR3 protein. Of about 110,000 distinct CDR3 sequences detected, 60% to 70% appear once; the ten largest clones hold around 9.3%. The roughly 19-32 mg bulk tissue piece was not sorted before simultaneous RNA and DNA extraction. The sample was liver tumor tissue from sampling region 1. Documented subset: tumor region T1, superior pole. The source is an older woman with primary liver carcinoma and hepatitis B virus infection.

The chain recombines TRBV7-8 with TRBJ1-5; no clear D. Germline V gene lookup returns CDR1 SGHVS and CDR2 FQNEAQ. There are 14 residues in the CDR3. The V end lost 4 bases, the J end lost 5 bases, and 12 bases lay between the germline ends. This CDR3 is CASSWTRRDQPQHF. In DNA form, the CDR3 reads TGTGCCAGCAGCTGGACTAGGAGGGATCAGCCCCAGCATTTT.

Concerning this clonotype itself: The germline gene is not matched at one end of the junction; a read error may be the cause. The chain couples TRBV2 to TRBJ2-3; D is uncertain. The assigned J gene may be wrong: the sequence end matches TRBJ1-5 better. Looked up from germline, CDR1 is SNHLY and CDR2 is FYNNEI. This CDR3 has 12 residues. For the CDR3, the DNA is TGTGCCGGCAGTACGGGTGCAGATACGCAGCATTTT. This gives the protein CAGSTGADTQHF.

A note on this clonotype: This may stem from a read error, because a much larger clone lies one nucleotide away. CDR3 amino acids: CASKDKTVTEAFF. The CDR3 DNA is TGTGCCAGCAAAGACAAGACTGTCACTGAAGCTTTCTTT. This chain uses TRBV28 with TRBJ1-1; D unclear. The V end was cut by 7 bases, the J end by 4 bases, with 13 bases between. Germline loops: CDR1 MDHEN, CDR2 SYDVKM. The CDR3 has 13 amino acids.

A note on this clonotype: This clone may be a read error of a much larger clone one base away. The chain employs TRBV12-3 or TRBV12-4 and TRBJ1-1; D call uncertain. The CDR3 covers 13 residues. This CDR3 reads CTSSFSGNTEAFF. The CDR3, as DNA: TGTACCAGCAGTTTTTCGGGAAACACTGAAGCTTTCTTT.

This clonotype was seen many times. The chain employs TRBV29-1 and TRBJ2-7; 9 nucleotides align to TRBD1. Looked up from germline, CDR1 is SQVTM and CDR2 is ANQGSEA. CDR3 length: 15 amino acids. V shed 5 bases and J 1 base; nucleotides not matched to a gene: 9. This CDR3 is CSVSAPGQGSYEQYF. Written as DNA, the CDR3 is TGCAGCGTTTCAGCTCCGGGACAGGGATCCTACGAGCAGTACTTC.

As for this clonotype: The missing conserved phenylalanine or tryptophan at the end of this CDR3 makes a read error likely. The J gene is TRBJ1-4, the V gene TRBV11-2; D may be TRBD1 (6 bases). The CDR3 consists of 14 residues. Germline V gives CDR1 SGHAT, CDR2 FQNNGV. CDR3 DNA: TGCGCCAGCAGTCGACAGGCAACTAATGAAAAACTGTTTTCT. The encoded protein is CASSRQATNEKLFS.

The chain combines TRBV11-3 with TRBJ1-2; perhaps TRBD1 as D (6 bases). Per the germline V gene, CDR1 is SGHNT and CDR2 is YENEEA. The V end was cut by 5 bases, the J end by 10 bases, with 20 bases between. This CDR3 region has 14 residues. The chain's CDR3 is CASSRIDRKGDYTF. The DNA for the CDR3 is TGTGCCAGCAGCCGTATCGACAGGAAGGGTGACTACACCTTC.

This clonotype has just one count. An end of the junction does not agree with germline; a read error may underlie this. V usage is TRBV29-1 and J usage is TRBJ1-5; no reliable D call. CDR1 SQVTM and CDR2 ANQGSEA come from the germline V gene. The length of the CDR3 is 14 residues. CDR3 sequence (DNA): TGCAGCGTGGGAGAGGGCTCCCTCGATCAGTCCCAGCATTTT. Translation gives CSVGEGSLDQSQHF.

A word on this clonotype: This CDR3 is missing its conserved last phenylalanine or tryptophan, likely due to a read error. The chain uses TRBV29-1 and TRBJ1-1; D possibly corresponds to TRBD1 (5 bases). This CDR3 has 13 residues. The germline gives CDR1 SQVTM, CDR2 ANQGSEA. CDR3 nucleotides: TGCTGCGTTGAATACGACAGGAACACTGAAGCTTTCCTT. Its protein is CCVEYDRNTEAFL.

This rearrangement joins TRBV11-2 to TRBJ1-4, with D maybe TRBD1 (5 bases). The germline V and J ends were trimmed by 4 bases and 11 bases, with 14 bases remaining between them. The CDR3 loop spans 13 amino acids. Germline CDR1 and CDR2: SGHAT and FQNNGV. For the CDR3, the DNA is TGTGCCAGCAGCTACCCGGGGGGTCTGAAACTGTTTTTT. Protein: CASSYPGGLKLFF.

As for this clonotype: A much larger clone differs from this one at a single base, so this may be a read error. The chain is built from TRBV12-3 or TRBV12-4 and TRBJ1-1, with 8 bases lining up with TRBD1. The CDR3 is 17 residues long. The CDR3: CASSYTIFRGLRTEALF. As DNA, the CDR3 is TGTGCCAGCAGCTACACCATCTTCAGGGGGCTGAGGACTGAAGCTCTCTTT.